This TCR beta chain was identified in a study of T cell responses to AZD1222 COVID-19 vaccine. Study outcomes and limitations: White British ancestry dominated among donors, who included more females, and clonal diversity was possibly underestimated.

A note on this clone: The antigen is not known.

Germline assignment: CDR1 SGDLS and CDR2 YYNGEE. This CDR3 has 15 residues. Trimming shortened V by 0 bases and J by 0 bases, and 7 bases separated the two germline ends. TCRdb's table, derived via immunoSEQ multiplex PCR, lists solely in-frame clones and lacks some. The sample lists approximately 150,000 clones; about 91% were seen once. This sequence originates from an adult in good health. The chain couples TRBV9 to TRBJ2-1; D may be TRBD1 (5 bases). The sample here was peripheral blood, taken on day 0 of MenACWY control vaccination. The CDR3 spells CASSVVGDSYNEQFF. Written as DNA, the CDR3 is TGTGCCAGCAGCGTAGTAGGGGACTCCTACAATGAGCAGTTCTTC.